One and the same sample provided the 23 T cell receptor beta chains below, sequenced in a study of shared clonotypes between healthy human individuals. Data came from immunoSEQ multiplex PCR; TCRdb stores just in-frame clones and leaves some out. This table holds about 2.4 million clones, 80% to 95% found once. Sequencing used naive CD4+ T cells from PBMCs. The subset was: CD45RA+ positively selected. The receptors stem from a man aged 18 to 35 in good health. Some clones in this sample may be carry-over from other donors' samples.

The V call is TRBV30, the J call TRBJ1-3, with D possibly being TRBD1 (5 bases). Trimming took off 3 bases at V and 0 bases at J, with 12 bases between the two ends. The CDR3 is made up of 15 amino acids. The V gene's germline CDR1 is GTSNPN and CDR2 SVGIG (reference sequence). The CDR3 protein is CAWSLGASSGNTIYF. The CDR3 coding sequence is TGTGCCTGGAGCCTCGGGGCCAGCTCTGGAAACACCATATATTTT.

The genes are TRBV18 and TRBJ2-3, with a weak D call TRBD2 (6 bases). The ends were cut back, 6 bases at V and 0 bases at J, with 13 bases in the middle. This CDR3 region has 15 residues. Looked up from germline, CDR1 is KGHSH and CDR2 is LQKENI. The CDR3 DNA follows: TGTGCCAGCTCGTCAAGCGGAGGGAGCACAGATACGCAGTATTTT. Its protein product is CASSSSGGSTDTQYF.

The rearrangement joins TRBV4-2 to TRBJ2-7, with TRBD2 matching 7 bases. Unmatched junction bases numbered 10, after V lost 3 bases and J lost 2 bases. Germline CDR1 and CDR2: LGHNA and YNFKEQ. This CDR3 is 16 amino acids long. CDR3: CASSHAGTNPPYEQYF. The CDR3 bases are TGTGCCAGCAGCCATGCTGGGACTAATCCCCCCTACGAGCAGTACTTC.

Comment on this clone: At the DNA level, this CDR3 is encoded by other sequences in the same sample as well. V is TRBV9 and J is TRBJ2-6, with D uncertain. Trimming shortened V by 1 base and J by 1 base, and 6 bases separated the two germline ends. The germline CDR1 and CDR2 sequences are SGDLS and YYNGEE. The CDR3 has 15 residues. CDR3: CASSVLGSGANVLTF. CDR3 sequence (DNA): TGTGCCAGCAGCGTATTAGGGTCTGGGGCCAACGTCCTGACTTTC.

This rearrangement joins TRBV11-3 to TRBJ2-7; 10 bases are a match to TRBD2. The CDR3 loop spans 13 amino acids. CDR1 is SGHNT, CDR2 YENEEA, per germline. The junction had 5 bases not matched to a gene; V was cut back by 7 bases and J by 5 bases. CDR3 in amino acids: CASKLAGGDEQYF. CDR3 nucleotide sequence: TGTGCCAGCAAATTAGCGGGAGGTGACGAGCAGTACTTC.

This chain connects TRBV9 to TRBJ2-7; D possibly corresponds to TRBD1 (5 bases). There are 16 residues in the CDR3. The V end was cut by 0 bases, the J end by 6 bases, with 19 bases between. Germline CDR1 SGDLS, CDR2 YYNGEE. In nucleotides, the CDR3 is TGTGCCAGCAGCGTAGCCTCCAGGGCCTATGCTGGCGAGCAGTACTTC. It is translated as CASSVASRAYAGEQYF.

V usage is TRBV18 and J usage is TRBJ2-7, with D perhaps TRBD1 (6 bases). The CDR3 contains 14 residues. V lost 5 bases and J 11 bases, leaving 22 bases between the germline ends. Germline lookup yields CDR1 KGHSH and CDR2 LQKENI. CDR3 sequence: CASSTNRDPPEKYF. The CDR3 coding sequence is TGTGCCAGCTCAACAAACAGGGATCCCCCAGAAAAGTACTTC.

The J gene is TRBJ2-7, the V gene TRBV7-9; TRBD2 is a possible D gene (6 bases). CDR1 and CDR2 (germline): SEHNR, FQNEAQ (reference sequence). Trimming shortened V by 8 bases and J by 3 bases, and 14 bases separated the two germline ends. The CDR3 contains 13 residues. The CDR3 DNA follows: TGTGCCAGCGGTTCCGGGGGTCACTACGAGCAGTACTTC. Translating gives CASGSGGHYEQYF.

This chain's CDR3 is CASIPGGIFYEQYF. As DNA, the CDR3 is TGTGCCAGCATTCCAGGGGGTATATTCTACGAGCAGTACTTC. V gene TRBV28 combines with J gene TRBJ2-7, with 7 bases that match TRBD1. Germline V gives CDR1 MDHEN, CDR2 SYDVKM. Unmatched junction bases numbered 9, after V lost 7 bases and J lost 3 bases. This CDR3 has 14 amino acids.

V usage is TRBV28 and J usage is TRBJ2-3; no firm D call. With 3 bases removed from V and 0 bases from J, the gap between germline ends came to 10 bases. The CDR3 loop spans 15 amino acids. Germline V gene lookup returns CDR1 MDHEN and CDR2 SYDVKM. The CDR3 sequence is CASSFSLTSTDTQYF. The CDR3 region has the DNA TGTGCCAGCAGTTTCTCCTTAACTAGCACAGATACGCAGTATTTT.

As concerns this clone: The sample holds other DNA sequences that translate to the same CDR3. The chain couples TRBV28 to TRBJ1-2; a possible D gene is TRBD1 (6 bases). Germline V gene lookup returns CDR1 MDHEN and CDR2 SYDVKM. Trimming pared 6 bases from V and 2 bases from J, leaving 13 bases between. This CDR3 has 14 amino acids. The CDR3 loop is CASSSPQGNYGYTF. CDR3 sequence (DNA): TGTGCCAGCAGCTCCCCCCAGGGGAACTATGGCTACACCTTC.

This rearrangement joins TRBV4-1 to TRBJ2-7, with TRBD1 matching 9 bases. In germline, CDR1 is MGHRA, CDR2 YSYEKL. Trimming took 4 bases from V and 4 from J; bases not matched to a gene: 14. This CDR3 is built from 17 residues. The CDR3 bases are TGCGCCAGCAGCCTAATCCTCGGACAGGGGATAGTTTACGAGCAGTACTTC. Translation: CASSLILGQGIVYEQYF.

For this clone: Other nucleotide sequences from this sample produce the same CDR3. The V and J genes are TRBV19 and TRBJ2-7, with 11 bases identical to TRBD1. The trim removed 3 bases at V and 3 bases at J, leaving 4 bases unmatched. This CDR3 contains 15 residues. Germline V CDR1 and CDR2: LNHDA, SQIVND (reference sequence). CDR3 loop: CASSIGTGGVYEQYF. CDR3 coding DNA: TGTGCCAGTAGTATTGGGACAGGGGGGGTCTACGAGCAGTACTTC.

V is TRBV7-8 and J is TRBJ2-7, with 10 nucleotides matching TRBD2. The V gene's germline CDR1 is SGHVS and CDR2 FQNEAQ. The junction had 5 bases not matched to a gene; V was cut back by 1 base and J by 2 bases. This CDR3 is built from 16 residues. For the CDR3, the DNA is TGTGCCAGCAGCTTAGAAACTAGCGGGACTCCCTACGAGCAGTACTTC. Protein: CASSLETSGTPYEQYF.

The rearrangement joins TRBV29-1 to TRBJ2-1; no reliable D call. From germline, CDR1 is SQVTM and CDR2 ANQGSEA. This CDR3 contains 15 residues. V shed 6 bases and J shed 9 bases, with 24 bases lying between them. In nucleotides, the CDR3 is TGCAGCGTGATGGGAAGGCAGTCCCGTATATCTGAGCAGTTCTTC. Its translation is CSVMGRQSRISEQFF.

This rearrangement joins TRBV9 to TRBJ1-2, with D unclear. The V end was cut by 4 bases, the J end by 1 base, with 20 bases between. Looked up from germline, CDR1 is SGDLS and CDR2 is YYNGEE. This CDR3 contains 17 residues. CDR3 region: CASSSSLWARFNYGYTF. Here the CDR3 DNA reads TGTGCCAGCAGCTCCAGTCTTTGGGCACGGTTTAACTATGGCTACACCTTC.

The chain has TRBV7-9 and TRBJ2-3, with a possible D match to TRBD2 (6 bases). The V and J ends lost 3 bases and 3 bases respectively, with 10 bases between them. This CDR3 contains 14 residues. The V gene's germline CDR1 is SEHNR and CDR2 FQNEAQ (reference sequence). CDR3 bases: TGTGCCAGCAGCTTGGATGGGAGGACAGATACGCAGTATTTT. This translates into CASSLDGRTDTQYF.

In nucleotides, the CDR3 is TGTGCCAGCAGTTTAGTACATCTAACCGGGGAGCTGTTTTTT. Residues: CASSLVHLTGELFF. This chain connects TRBV27 to TRBJ2-2; D is unclear. Trimming left V 2 bases short and J 5 bases short, with 9 bases between. The CDR3 covers 14 residues. Germline V gives CDR1 MNHEY, CDR2 SMNVEV (reference sequence).

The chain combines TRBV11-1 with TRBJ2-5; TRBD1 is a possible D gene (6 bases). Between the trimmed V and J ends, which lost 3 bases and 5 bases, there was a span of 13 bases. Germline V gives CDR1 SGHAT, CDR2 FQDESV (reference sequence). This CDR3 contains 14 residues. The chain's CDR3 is CASSLKGVMETQYF. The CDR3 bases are TGTGCCAGCAGCTTGAAGGGGGTTATGGAGACCCAGTACTTC.

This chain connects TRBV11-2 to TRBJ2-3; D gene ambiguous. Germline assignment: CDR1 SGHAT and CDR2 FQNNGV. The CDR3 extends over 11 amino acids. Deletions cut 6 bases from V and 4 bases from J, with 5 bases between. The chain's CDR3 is CASSAPDTQYF. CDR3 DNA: TGTGCCAGCAGTGCCCCAGATACGCAGTATTTT.

CDR3 DNA sequence: TGTGCCAGCGGGGGGAGTGGGCGGATCTATGGCTACACCTTC. This encodes CASGGSGRIYGYTF. V usage is TRBV6-5 and J usage is TRBJ1-2, with D tentatively TRBD1 (5 bases). CDR1 and CDR2 from the germline V gene are MNHEY and SVGAGI. This CDR3 region has 14 residues. The germline V and J ends were trimmed by 8 bases and 4 bases, with 17 bases remaining between them.

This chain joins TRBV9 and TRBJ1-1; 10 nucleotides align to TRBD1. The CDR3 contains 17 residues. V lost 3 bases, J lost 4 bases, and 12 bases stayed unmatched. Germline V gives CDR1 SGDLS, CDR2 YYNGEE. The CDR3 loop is CASSDNARDRGITEAFF. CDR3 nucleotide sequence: TGTGCCAGCAGCGATAACGCCCGGGACAGGGGTATCACTGAAGCTTTCTTT.

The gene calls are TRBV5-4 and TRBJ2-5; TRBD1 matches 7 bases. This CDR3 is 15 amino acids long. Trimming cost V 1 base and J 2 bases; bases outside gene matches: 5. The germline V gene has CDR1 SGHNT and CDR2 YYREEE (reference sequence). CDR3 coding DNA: TGTGCCAGCAGCTTGAGCAGGGGGTATCAAGAGACCCAGTACTTC. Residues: CASSLSRGYQETQYF.